These 19 T cell receptor beta chains were all obtained from the same sample, sequenced in a study of PD-1 blockade in mismatch repair-deficient tumors (dated by TCRdb to 2017 to 2019). The library was built by means of the immunoSEQ multiplex PCR assay. This is the immuneACCESS table as TCRdb keeps it, with only in-frame sequences that have V and J called. A part of the clones is gone; compared with another copy, unresolved V genes explain less than half, and the rest is unexplained. The sample table holds fewer than 50,000 clones, of which roughly three quarters were seen once. The ten largest account for 22% of the sample. The material was peripheral blood, obtained 4 weeks after starting pembrolizumab. The receptors stem from an adult with mismatch repair-deficient cancer.

This chain connects TRBV19 to TRBJ1-2, with D uncertain. CDR3 length equals 14 residues. Trimming took off 6 bases at V and 4 bases at J, with 15 bases between the two ends. The V gene's germline CDR1 is LNHDA and CDR2 SQIVND (reference sequence). The CDR3 bases are TGTGCCAGTAGGACCGGGATCGGGCTCTATGGCTACACCTTC. It yields the protein CASRTGIGLYGYTF.

V usage is TRBV7-2 and J usage is TRBJ2-2; D perhaps matches TRBD2 (5 bases). Trimming took 3 bases from V and 13 from J, leaving 21 bases between them. The CDR3 loop spans 15 amino acids. Germline V gives CDR1 SGHTA, CDR2 FQGNSA. CDR3 DNA sequence: TGTGCCAGCAGCTTTTCCAGCGGTCCTGATTGGGTGCTGTTTTTT. Protein product: CASSFSSGPDWVLFF. Full variable domain (outside the CDR3, taken from reference TRBV7-2 and TRBJ2-2): GAGVSQSPSNKVTEKGKDVELRCDPISGHTALYWYRQSLGQGLEFLIYFQGNSAPDKSGLPSDRFSAERTGGSVSTLTIQRTQQEDSAVYLCASSFSSGPDWVLFFGEGSRLTVL.

The chain carries TRBV9 and TRBJ2-7, with D possibly TRBD2 on 5 matching bases. The CDR3 extends over 13 amino acids. The germline gives CDR1 SGDLS, CDR2 YYNGEE. Trimming removed 3 bases at V and 4 bases at J, with 11 bases between. The CDR3 DNA follows: TGTGCCAGCAGCGGCAAGAGGGAATACGAGCAGTACTTC. It is translated as CASSGKREYEQYF.

V gene TRBV6-5 combines with J gene TRBJ2-7; 10 positions agree with TRBD2. Looked up from germline, CDR1 is MNHEY and CDR2 is SVGAGI. V shed 3 bases and J 1 base; nucleotides not matched to a gene: 3. The CDR3 loop spans 15 amino acids. The CDR3 loop is CASSYTSGMSYEQYF. The CDR3 DNA reads TGTGCCAGCAGTTATACTAGCGGGATGTCCTACGAGCAGTACTTC.

The chain couples TRBV23-1 to TRBJ2-4; TRBD1 is a possible D gene (7 bases). TRBV23-1 is reported as an ORF; its role is uncertain. Trimming removed 2 bases at V and 2 bases at J, with 19 bases between. The CDR3 spans 18 residues. CDR3 nucleotides: TGCGCCAGCAGTCAAACCCCCCCAGGGGGACTTTCCAAAAACATTCAGTACTTC. Translating gives CASSQTPPGGLSKNIQYF.

The DNA of the CDR3 is TGTGCCAGCAGCAAGGGATCTGGGGCCAACGTCCTGACTTTC. It is translated as CASSKGSGANVLTF. The chain carries TRBV5-5 and TRBJ2-6; D is ambiguous. The CDR3 covers 14 residues. V was clipped by 4 bases and J by 1 base, with 6 bases between them. Germline assignment: CDR1 SGHKS and CDR2 YYEKEE (reference sequence).

CDR3 protein: CSVGGRGNTIYF. For the CDR3, the DNA is TGCAGCGTTGGAGGGAGGGGAAACACCATATATTTT. This chain connects TRBV29-1 to TRBJ1-3, with D hard to call. This CDR3 has 12 residues. Deletions cut 4 bases from V and 4 bases from J, with 8 bases between. Germline loops: CDR1 SQVTM, CDR2 ANQGSEA.

The chain employs TRBV4-3 and TRBJ1-2; unclear D gene. From germline, CDR1 is LGHNA and CDR2 YSLEER. Trimming stripped 0 bases from V and 6 bases from J, with 8 bases between. The CDR3 is 13 residues long. Here the CDR3 reads CASSQEEGDGYTF. The CDR3 nucleotides read TGCGCCAGCAGCCAAGAAGAAGGAGATGGCTACACCTTC.

This chain links TRBV21-1 with TRBJ2-7. TRBV21-1 is deemed a pseudogene. The CDR3 length is 17 residues. The chain's CDR3 is CASSPSLQARSHHEQYF. The CDR3 region has the DNA TGTGCCAGCAGCCCATCGTTGCAGGCGAGGAGCCACCACGAGCAGTACTTC.

This sequence joins TRBV7-8 and TRBJ2-1; 11 nucleotides match TRBD2. With V trimmed by 6 bases and J by 0 bases, 19 bases remained unmatched. The V gene's germline CDR1 is SGHVS and CDR2 FQNEAQ. This CDR3 has 21 amino acids. The CDR3 nucleotides are TGTGCCAGCAGACAAACACGCGGAGGACTAGCGGGTTGGAGCTCCTACAATGAGCAGTTCTTC. Protein product: CASRQTRGGLAGWSSYNEQFF. Based on the CDR3 plus reference TRBV7-8 and TRBJ2-1, the full variable domain is GAGVSQSPRYKVAKRGQDVALRCDPISGHVSLFWYQQALGQGPEFLTYFQNEAQLDKSGLPSDRFFAERPEGSVSTLKIQRTQQEDSAVYLCASRQTRGGLAGWSSYNEQFFGPGTRLTVL.

This sequence joins TRBV27 and TRBJ2-7, with 8 positions matching TRBD2. V lost 6 bases, J lost 6 bases, and 16 bases stayed unmatched. Per the germline V gene, CDR1 is MNHEY and CDR2 is SMNVEV (reference sequence). This CDR3 is 16 amino acids long. In nucleotides, the CDR3 is TGTGCCAGCAGCCCCTCGGGGGGCGGGAGGACCTCCGAGCAGTACTTC. Encoded protein: CASSPSGGGRTSEQYF.

This chain uses TRBV12-5 with TRBJ2-3, with 9 bases identical to TRBD1. CDR1 is LGHNT, CDR2 FRNRAP, per germline. The J segment lost 4 bases and the V segment lost 2 bases, leaving 10 bases of the junction unmatched. This CDR3 comprises 17 residues. The CDR3 nucleotides read TGTGCTAGTGGTTTGCAGGCCGGGACAGGGTGGGCAGATACGCAGTATTTT. This encodes CASGLQAGTGWADTQYF.

The chain carries TRBV6-1 and TRBJ2-3; D is ambiguous. Trimming took off 0 bases at V and 4 bases at J, with 8 bases between the two ends. Germline assignment: CDR1 MNHNS and CDR2 SASEGT. The CDR3 extends over 14 amino acids. DNA of the CDR3: TGTGCCAGCAGTGAAGCCAACAGCCCAGATACGCAGTATTTT. Protein sequence: CASSEANSPDTQYF.

V usage is TRBV5-6 and J usage is TRBJ2-3, with 8 nucleotides matching TRBD1. Germline CDR1 is SGHDT and CDR2 is YYEEEE. The V segment lost 10 bases and the J segment 2 bases; nucleotides outside the gene matches: 6. The CDR3 length is 13 residues. The CDR3 sequence is CAGQGGPTDTQYF. The CDR3 nucleotides read TGTGCCGGACAGGGTGGGCCCACAGATACGCAGTATTTT.

The J gene is TRBJ2-7, the V gene TRBV6-6, with TRBD2 matching 12 bases. The CDR3 has 15 amino acids. From germline, CDR1 is MNHNY and CDR2 SVGAGI (reference sequence). The ends lost 4 bases at V and 7 bases at J; junction bases unmatched: 8. The CDR3 DNA is TGTGCCAGCAGTTCGCGACTAGCGGGAGTCGAAGAGCAGTACTTC. Translating it yields CASSSRLAGVEEQYF.

The chain recombines TRBV4-1 with TRBJ2-7; unclear D gene. CDR3 size: 14 residues. V lost 0 bases to trimming and J lost 4 bases, with 10 bases between them. In germline, CDR1 is MGHRA, CDR2 YSYEKL. The CDR3 sequence is CASSQDLARYEQYF. As DNA, the CDR3 is TGCGCCAGCAGCCAAGATCTTGCCAGGTACGAGCAGTACTTC.

The sample holds one count of this clone. The chain links TRBV27 to TRBJ1-2, with a tentative D call TRBD1 (5 bases). The CDR3 is 15 amino acids. V was cut by 0 bases and J by 3 bases, with 11 bases left in between. CDR1 is MNHEY and CDR2 is SMNVEV in the germline V gene (reference sequence). This CDR3 is CASSLSGRDYYGYTF. CDR3 DNA: TGTGCCAGCAGTTTATCGGGCAGGGACTACTATGGCTACACCTTC.

The chain couples TRBV7-8 to TRBJ2-7; 8 bases map to TRBD1. The V and J ends lost 1 base and 4 bases, in that order; junction bases with no gene match: 6. This CDR3 region has 15 residues. The germline CDR1 and CDR2 sequences are SGHVS and FQNEAQ. The CDR3 bases are TGTGCCAGCAGCTTAGTGCCGGACAGGGTATACGAGCAGTACTTC. This gives the protein CASSLVPDRVYEQYF.

The rearrangement links TRBV5-1 to TRBJ2-5; D perhaps matches TRBD1 (6 bases). Germline-derived CDR1 and CDR2 are SGHRS and YFSETQ. V was clipped by 1 base and J by 5 bases, with 12 bases between them. The CDR3 runs to 14 residues. CDR3 loop: CASSLNRVRETQYF. In nucleotides, the CDR3 is TGCGCCAGCAGCTTGAACAGGGTCCGTGAGACCCAGTACTTC. Drawing the rest from reference TRBV5-1 and TRBJ2-5, the complete variable domain is KAGVTQTPRYLIKTRGQQVTLSCSPISGHRSVSWYQQTPGQGLQFLFEYFSETQRNKGNFPGRFSGRQFSNSRSEMNVSTLELGDSALYLCASSLNRVRETQYFGPGTRLLVL.